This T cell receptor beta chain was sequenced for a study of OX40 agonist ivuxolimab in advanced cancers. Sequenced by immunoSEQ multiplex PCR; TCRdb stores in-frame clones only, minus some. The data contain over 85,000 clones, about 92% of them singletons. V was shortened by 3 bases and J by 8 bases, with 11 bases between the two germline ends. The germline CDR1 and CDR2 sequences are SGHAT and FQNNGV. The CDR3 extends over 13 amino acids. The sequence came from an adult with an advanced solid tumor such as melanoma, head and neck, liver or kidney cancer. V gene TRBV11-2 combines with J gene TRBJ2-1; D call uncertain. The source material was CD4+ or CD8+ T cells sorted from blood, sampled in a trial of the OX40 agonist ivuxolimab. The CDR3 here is CASSFVRLDEQFF. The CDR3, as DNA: TGTGCCAGCAGCTTCGTCCGACTTGATGAGCAGTTCTTC.